The next 11 T cell receptor beta chains were all read from a single sample in a study of T cell changes during pregnancy in multiple sclerosis. Some clones are missing from TCRdb's copy, which holds only in-frame ones; the method was immunoSEQ multiplex PCR. The table records approximately 89,000 clones, approximately 95% of them present only once. This specimen consisted of peripheral blood, obtained after pregnancy. Receptors originate from a female donor in good health, enrolled as a control in a pregnancy study.

The chain employs TRBV5-1 and TRBJ1-1; D remains unclear. Trimming left V 3 bases short and J 1 base short, with 7 bases between. Germline loops: CDR1 SGHRS, CDR2 YFSETQ. This CDR3 comprises 13 residues. CDR3 sequence (DNA): TGCGCCAGCAGCTACCAGGAGAACACTGAAGCTTTCTTT. Translation: CASSYQENTEAFF.

The gene calls are TRBV23-1 and TRBJ1-6, with TRBD1 identical over 9 bases. TRBV23-1 is assigned to the ORF class and has an uncertain function. V was pared by 6 bases and J by 10 bases, with 7 bases of the junction left unmatched. This CDR3 region has 14 residues. The CDR3 reads CASSQQGACSPLHF. In DNA form, the CDR3 reads TGCGCCAGCAGCCAACAGGGGGCGTGCTCACCCCTCCACTTT.

The gene calls are TRBV19 and TRBJ2-2, with 8 positions matching TRBD1. From germline, CDR1 is LNHDA and CDR2 SQIVND (reference sequence). This CDR3 contains 14 residues. V lost 2 bases, J lost 8 bases, and 4 bases stayed unmatched. CDR3: CASSIQGASGELFF. The CDR3 nucleotides are TGTGCCAGTAGTATACAGGGGGCAAGTGGGGAGCTGTTTTTT.

The chain has TRBV2 and TRBJ1-1; 7 bases map to TRBD1. The germline CDR1 and CDR2 sequences are SNHLY and FYNNEI. V shed 6 bases, J shed 1 base, and the junction held 17 bases outside the gene matches. CDR3 length: 18 amino acids. The CDR3 region is CASSPDRDFKPSNTEAFF. CDR3 in DNA: TGTGCCAGCAGCCCAGACAGGGACTTTAAACCATCGAACACTGAAGCTTTCTTT.

The rearrangement uses TRBV28 and TRBJ2-5, with TRBD1 identical over 8 bases. CDR3 size: 14 residues. Germline trimming cut 5 bases from V and 3 bases from J; bases unmatched to any gene: 5. Per the germline V gene, CDR1 is MDHEN and CDR2 is SYDVKM. The CDR3: CASSPGGQKETQYF. DNA for the CDR3: TGTGCCAGCAGTCCAGGGGGCCAAAAAGAGACCCAGTACTTC.

This chain links TRBV5-1 with TRBJ2-3, with D possibly being TRBD1 (6 bases). Germline V CDR1 and CDR2: SGHRS, YFSETQ. With 0 bases removed from V and 3 bases from J, the gap between germline ends came to 8 bases. This CDR3 is built from 14 residues. The CDR3 DNA reads TGCGCCAGCAGCTTGGGACAGGTAACAGATACGCAGTATTTT. Its translation: CASSLGQVTDTQYF.

V gene TRBV5-6 combines with J gene TRBJ2-1; 11 bases align to TRBD1. The germline gives CDR1 SGHDT, CDR2 YYEEEE. J gave up 4 bases and V 5 bases, and 5 bases lay outside the gene matches. The CDR3 runs 15 residues. CDR3: CASRDRGHRYNEQFF. CDR3 DNA: TGTGCCAGCAGGGACAGGGGGCATCGATACAATGAGCAGTTCTTC.

To note about this clone: The junction departs from germline at one end; a sequencing error may be responsible. This sequence joins TRBV30 and TRBJ2-7; 12 nucleotides match TRBD2. There are 14 residues in the CDR3. The germline CDR1 and CDR2 sequences are GTSNPN and SVGIG (reference sequence). The CDR3 reads CAWSAGTSGFPLRF. The CDR3 nucleotides are TGTGCCTGGAGTGCCGGGACTAGCGGGTTCCCCTTACGCTTC.

The J gene is TRBJ2-1, the V gene TRBV19, with a possible D match to TRBD2 (5 bases). Germline-derived CDR1 and CDR2 are LNHDA and SQIVND (reference sequence). This CDR3 is 15 amino acids long. V lost 5 bases to trimming and J lost 5 bases, with 16 bases between them. The CDR3 DNA is TGTGCCAGTAGTGCCGGACTCTCCATCCACAATGAGCAGTTCTTC. This translates into CASSAGLSIHNEQFF.

This chain uses TRBV6-1 with TRBJ2-5, with 10 bases matching TRBD1. The trim removed 6 bases at V and 3 bases at J, leaving 4 bases unmatched. This CDR3 region has 14 residues. Germline V gene data show CDR1 as MNHNS and CDR2 as SASEGT. CDR3 DNA: TGTGCCAGCAGCGCCGGGACAGGGGAAGAGACCCAGTACTTC. This codes for CASSAGTGEETQYF.

The chain links TRBV6-1 to TRBJ2-7, with TRBD1 identical over 7 bases. The trim removed 4 bases at V and 4 bases at J, leaving 19 bases unmatched. The CDR3 sequence is 18 residues long. The germline V gene encodes CDR1 MNHNS and CDR2 SASEGT. The DNA of the CDR3 is TGTGCCAGCAGTGCGGACAGGATAGGAGAATTTTCGCGGTACGAGCAGTACTTC. This sequence encodes CASSADRIGEFSRYEQYF.